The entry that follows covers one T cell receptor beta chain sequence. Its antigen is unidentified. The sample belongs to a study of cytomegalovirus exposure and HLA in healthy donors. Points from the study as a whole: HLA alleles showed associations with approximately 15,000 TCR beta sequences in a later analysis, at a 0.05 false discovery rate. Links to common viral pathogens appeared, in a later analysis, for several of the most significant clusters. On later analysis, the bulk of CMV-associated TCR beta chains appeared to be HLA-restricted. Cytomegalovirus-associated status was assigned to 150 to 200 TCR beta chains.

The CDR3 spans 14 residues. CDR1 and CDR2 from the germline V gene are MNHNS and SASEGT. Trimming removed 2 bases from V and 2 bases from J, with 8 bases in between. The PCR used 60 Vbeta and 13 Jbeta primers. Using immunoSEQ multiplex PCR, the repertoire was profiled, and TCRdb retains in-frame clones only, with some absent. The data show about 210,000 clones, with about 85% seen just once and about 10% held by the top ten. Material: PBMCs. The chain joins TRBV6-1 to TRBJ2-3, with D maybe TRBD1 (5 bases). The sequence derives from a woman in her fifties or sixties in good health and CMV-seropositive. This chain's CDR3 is CASSEPDTTDTQYF. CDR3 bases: TGTGCCAGCAGTGAACCGGACACCACAGATACGCAGTATTTT.